The clone carrying this T cell receptor (beta chain) was detected ten times or more. The antigen remains undetermined. Time point meaning: patch test 2, 6 weeks after DPC sensitization. Treatment described: therapeutic diphenylcyclopropenone sensitization with weekly scalp DPC. Samples of blood were obtained prior to the application of each patch test. Whole blood, unfractionated, served as the material for total RNA extraction. The data derive from a study of human T cells and chemical hapten exposure. Study details: Small pooled library volume differences mainly caused per-sample TCR yield variation.

MiXCR, applied by TCRdb to the RACE reads, yields one record per CDR3 protein. This table holds 70,000 to 95,000 distinct CDR3 sequences, approximately 7% found once. Study-wide results and caveats: Sensitizing with DPC caused no change in TCRs above 1 in 1000 frequency.

This CDR3 is built from 16 residues. Germline V gene sequence: CDR1 SGHRS, CDR2 YFSETQ. V lost 3 bases, J lost 5 bases, and 19 bases lay in between. J is TRBJ2-3 and V is TRBV5-1; the D gene is possibly TRBD2 (6 bases). Sequencing used whole blood, obtained in connection with sensitization to the hapten diphenylcyclopropenone (DPC). This clonotype was obtained from a woman aged 25 to 39 with alopecia areata. Some clones in this sample may be carry-over from other donors' samples. The DNA of the CDR3 is TGCGCCAGCAGCTGGGACCCAGGGAACGGGGGAGATACGCAGTATTTT. As protein: CASSWDPGNGGDTQYF.